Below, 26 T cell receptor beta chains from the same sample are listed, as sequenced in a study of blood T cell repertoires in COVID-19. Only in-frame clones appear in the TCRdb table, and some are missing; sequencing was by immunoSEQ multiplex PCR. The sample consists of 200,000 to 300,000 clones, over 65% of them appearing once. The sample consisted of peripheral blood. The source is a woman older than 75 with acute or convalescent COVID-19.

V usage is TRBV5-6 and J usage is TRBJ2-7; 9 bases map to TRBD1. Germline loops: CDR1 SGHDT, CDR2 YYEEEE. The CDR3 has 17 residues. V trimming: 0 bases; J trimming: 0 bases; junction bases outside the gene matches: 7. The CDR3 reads CASSLVLGQGGSYEQYF. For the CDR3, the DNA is TGTGCCAGCAGCTTGGTTTTGGGACAGGGAGGCTCCTACGAGCAGTACTTC. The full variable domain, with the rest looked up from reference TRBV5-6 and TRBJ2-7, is DAGVTQSPTHLIKTRGQQVTLRCSPKSGHDTVSWYQQALGQGPQFIFQYYEEEERQRGNFPDRFSGHQFPNYSSELNVNALLLGDSALYLCASSLVLGQGGSYEQYFGPGTRLTVT.

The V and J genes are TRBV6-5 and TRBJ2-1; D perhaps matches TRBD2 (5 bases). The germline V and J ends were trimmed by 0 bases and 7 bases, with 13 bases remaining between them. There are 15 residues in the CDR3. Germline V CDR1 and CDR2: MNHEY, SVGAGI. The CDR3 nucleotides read TGTGCCAGCAGTTACTCGATATTGGGCGGGAATGAGCAGTTCTTC. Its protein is CASSYSILGGNEQFF.

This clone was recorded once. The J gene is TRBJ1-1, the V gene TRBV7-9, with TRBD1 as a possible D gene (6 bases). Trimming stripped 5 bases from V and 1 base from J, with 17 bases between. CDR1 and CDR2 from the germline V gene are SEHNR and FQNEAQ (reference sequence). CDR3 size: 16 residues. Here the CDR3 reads CASSPQGRPQNTEAFF. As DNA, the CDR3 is TGTGCCAGCAGCCCACAGGGTAGGCCACAGAACACTGAAGCTTTCTTT.

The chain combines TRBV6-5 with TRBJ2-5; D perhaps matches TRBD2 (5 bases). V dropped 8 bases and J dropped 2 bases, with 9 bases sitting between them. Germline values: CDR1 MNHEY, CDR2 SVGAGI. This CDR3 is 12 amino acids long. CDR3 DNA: TGTGCCAGCGGACTTGGACAAGAGACCCAGTACTTC. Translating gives CASGLGQETQYF.

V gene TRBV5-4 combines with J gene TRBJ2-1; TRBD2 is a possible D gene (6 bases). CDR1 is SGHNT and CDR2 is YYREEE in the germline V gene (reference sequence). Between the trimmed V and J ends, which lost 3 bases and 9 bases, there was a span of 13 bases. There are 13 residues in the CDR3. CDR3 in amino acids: CASSSHPEGEQFF. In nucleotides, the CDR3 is TGTGCCAGCAGCTCCCACCCGGAGGGTGAGCAGTTCTTC.

The CDR3 coding sequence is TGTGCCAGCAGCTTTTGGGCCCAAGAGACCCAGTACTTC. It encodes CASSFWAQETQYF. The chain recombines TRBV13 with TRBJ2-5; D gene ambiguous. The CDR3 extends over 13 amino acids. V was cut by 3 bases and J by 1 base, with 6 bases left in between. Germline-derived CDR1 and CDR2 are PRHDT and FYEKMQ (reference sequence).

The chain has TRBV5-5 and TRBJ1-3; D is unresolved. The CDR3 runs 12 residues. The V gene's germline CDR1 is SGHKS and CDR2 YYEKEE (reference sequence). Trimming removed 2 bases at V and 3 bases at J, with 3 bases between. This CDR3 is CASSFSGNTIYF. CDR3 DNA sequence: TGTGCCAGCAGCTTTAGTGGAAACACCATATATTTT.

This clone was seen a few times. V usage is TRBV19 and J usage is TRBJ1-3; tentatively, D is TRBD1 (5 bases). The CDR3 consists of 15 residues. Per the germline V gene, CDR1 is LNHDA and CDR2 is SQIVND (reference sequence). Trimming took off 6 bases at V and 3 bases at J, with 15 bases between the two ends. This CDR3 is CASSLSGGFGNTIYF. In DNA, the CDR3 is TGTGCCAGTAGCCTCTCGGGGGGGTTTGGAAACACCATATATTTT.

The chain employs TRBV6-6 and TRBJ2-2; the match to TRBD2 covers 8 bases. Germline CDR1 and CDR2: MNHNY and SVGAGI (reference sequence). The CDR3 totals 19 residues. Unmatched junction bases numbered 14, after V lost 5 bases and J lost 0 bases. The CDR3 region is CASSPRLSGGSTNTGELFF. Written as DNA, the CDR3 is TGTGCCAGCAGTCCACGACTGAGCGGGGGATCCACGAACACCGGGGAGCTGTTTTTT.

The CDR3 reads CASSVSGYWTEAFF. CDR3 bases: TGTGCCAGCAGCGTCTCGGGGTATTGGACTGAAGCTTTCTTT. The rearrangement uses TRBV11-2 and TRBJ1-1; no definite D call. V dropped 5 bases and J dropped 5 bases, with 15 bases sitting between them. Germline lookup yields CDR1 SGHAT and CDR2 FQNNGV. CDR3 length equals 14 residues.

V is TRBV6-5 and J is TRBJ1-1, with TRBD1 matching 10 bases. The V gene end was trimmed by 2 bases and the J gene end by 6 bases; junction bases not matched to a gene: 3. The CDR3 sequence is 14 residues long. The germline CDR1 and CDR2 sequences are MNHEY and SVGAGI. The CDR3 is CASSYRGQGAEAFF. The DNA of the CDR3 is TGTGCCAGCAGTTACCGTGGACAGGGGGCTGAAGCTTTCTTT.

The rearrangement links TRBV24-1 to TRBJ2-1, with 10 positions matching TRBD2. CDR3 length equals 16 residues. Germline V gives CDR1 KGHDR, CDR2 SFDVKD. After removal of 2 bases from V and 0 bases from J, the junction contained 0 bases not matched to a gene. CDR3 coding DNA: TGTGCCACCAGTGATTCTAGCGGGAGCTCCTACAATGAGCAGTTCTTC. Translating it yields CATSDSSGSSYNEQFF.

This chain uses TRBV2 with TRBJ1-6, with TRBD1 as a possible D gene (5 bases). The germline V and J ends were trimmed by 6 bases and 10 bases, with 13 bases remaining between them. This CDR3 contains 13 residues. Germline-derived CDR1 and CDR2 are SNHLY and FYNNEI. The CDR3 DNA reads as TGTGCCAGCAGGACAGAGAATCTCTCACCCCTCCACTTT. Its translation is CASRTENLSPLHF. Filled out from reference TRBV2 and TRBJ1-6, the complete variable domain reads EPEVTQTPSHQVTQMGQEVILRCVPISNHLYFYWYRQILGQKVEFLVSFYNNEISEKSEIFDDQFSVERPDGSNFTLKIRSTKLEDSAMYFCASRTENLSPLHFGNGTRLTVT.

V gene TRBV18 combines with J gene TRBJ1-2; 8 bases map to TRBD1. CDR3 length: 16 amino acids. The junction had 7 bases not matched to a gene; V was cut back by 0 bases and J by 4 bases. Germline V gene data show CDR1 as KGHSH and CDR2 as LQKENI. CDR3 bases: TGTGCCAGCTCACCACCGCCGGGACAGGTAGCCTATGGCTACACCTTC. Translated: CASSPPPGQVAYGYTF.

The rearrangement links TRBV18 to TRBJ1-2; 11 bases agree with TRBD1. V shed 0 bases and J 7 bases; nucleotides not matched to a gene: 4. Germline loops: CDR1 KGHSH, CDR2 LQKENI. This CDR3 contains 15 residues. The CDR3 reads CASSPPGQGAVGYTF. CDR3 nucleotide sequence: TGTGCCAGCTCACCACCCGGACAGGGGGCCGTTGGCTACACCTTC.

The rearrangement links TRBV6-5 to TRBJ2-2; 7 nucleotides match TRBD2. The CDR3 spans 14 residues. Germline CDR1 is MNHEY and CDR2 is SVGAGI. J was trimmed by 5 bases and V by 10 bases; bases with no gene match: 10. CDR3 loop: CATSGGGRTGELFF. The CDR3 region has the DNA TGTGCCACCTCGGGAGGTGGAAGGACCGGGGAGCTGTTTTTT.

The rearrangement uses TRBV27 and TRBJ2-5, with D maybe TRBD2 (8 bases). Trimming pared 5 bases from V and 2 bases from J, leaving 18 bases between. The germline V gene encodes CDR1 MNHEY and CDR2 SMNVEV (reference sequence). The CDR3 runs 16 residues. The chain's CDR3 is CASSRLGGGQQETQYF. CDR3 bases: TGTGCCAGCAGTAGACTCGGGGGGGGACAGCAAGAGACCCAGTACTTC.

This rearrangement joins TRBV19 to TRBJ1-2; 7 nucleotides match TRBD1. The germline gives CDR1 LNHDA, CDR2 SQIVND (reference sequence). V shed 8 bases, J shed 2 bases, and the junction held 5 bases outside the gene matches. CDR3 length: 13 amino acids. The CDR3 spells CASADRANYGYTF. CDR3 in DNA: TGTGCCAGTGCCGACAGGGCGAACTATGGCTACACCTTC. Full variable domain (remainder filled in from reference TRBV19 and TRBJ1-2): DGGITQSPKYLFRKEGQNVTLSCEQNLNHDAMYWYRQDPGQGLRLIYYSQIVNDFQKGDIAEGYSVSREKKESFPLTVTSAQKNPTAFYLCASADRANYGYTFGSGTRLTVV.

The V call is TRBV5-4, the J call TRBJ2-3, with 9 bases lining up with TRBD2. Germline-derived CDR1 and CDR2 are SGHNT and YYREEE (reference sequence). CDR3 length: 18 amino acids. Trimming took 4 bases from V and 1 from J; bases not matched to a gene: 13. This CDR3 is CASSLRQTSGWGTDTQYF. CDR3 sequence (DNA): TGTGCCAGCAGCCTACGACAAACTAGCGGGTGGGGCACAGATACGCAGTATTTT.

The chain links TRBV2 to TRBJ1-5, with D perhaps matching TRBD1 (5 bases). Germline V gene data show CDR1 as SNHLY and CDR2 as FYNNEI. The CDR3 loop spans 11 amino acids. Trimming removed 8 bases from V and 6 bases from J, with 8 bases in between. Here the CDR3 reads CASSTGQPQHF. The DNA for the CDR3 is TGTGCCAGCTCCACAGGTCAGCCCCAGCATTTT.

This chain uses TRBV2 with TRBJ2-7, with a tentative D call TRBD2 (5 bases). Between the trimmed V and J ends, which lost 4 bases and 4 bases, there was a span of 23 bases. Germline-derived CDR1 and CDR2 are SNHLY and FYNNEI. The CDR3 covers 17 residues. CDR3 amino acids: CASSGTRRGSLGYEQYF. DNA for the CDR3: TGTGCCAGCAGTGGAACCCGGCGAGGGTCCCTAGGGTACGAGCAGTACTTC.

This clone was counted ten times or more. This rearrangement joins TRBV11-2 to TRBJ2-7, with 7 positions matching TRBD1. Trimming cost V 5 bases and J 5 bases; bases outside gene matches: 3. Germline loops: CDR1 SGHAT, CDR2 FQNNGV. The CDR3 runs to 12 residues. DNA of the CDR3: TGTGCCAGCAGCAGGACAGGCCACGAGCAGTACTTC. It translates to CASSRTGHEQYF.

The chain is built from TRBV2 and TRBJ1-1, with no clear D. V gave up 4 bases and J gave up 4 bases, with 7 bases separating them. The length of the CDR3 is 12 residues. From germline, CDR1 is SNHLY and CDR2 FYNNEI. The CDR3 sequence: CASSAFSTEAFF. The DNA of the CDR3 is TGTGCCAGCAGTGCTTTCTCCACTGAAGCTTTCTTT.

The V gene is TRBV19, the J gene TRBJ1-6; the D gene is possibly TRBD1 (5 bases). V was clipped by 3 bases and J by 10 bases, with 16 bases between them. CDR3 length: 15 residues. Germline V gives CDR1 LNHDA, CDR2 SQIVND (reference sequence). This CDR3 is CASSIGGRVGSPLHF. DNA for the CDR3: TGTGCCAGTAGTATTGGGGGGAGGGTTGGATCACCCCTCCACTTT. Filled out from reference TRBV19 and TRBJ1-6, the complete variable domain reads DGGITQSPKYLFRKEGQNVTLSCEQNLNHDAMYWYRQDPGQGLRLIYYSQIVNDFQKGDIAEGYSVSREKKESFPLTVTSAQKNPTAFYLCASSIGGRVGSPLHFGNGTRLTVT.

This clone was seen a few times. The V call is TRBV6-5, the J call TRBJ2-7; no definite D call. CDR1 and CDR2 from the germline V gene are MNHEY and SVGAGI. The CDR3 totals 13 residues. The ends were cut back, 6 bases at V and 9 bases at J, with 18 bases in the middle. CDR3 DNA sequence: TGTGCCAGCAGCGACCCCCGCACCGGCGGGCAGTACTTC. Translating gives CASSDPRTGGQYF.

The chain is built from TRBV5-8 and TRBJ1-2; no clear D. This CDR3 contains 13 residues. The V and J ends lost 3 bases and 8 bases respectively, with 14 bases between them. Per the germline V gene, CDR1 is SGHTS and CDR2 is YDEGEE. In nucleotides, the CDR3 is TGTGCCAGCAGCTACACTAGGGCGCAAGGCTACACCTTC. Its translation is CASSYTRAQGYTF. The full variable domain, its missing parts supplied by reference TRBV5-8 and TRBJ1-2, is EAGVTQSPTHLIKTRGQQATLRCSPISGHTSVYWYQQALGLGLQFLLWYDEGEERNRGNFPPRFSGRQFPNYSSELNVNALELEDSALYLCASSYTRAQGYTFGSGTRLTVV.